This T cell receptor beta chain was found in a study of T cell responses to AZD1222 COVID-19 vaccine (dated by TCRdb to 2020 to 2023). For the study in its entirety: TCR sequencing was performed for approximately 240 trial participants, of whom about 210 were given two doses of AZD1222 and roughly 25 were given two doses of MenACWY control vaccine. Trial participants were enrolled by age into subgroups of 18-55, 56-69 and 70-plus years, and around 150, 29 and 61 TCR-sequenced participants, respectively, were included in these subgroups.

Taken with the paper, the label for time point translates to: about 28 days (+/-7) after the second vaccine dose. Because spike-specific TCR depth and breadth did not differ between the two schedules, AZD1222 recipients who got a second dose at roughly 4 weeks were pooled with those who got a second dose at roughly 12 weeks. Vaccinee samples were obtained from the UK trials COV001 and COV002, which included a single-blind randomized controlled phase 2/3 trial of AZD1222 (ChAdOx1 nCoV-19) in healthy adults. Trial participant PBMC samples were collected at day 0 and day 28 after the second dose for TCRbeta chain sequencing. A note on this clone: What this receptor recognizes is not known. It has no much larger one-base neighbor in the sample; base qualities were not kept.

The CDR3 regions of human TCRbeta chains were analyzed by immunosequencing. The original methods were these. Repertoire TCRs were matched against a reference library of SARS-CoV-2-specific TCRs generated with the MIRA antigen-specificity platform. Breadth was defined as the fraction of unique TCRs that were SARS-CoV-2-associated. Depth was defined as the fraction of total T cells that were SARS-CoV-2-associated. Using the MIRA data, each spike-specific TCR was mapped to the spike region that the TCR reacts to and placed in a CD4 or CD8 class. Log10-transformed breadth and depth values were compared by one-way ANOVA with Sidak's multiple comparisons tests. Drawn from immuneACCESS, this table holds only the in-frame rearrangements with V and J called that TCRdb kept. Clones are partly lost; checked studies trace under half to an unresolved V gene and leave the rest unexplained. D and trimming were read from the DNA, whereas the V and J calls and clone size are those reported in that table. For this sample there are about 42,000 clones; about 87% appear just once. Roughly 25% of the sample lies in the top ten.

Measured from the cysteine to the phenylalanine, the CDR3 is 13 residues long. Left in the record is the CDR3 DNA by itself, 39 bases read in frame from the first base. At the junction V is shortened by 5 bases and J by 0 bases, with 8 bases in between. The germline V gene gives CDR1 as MDHEN and CDR2 as SYDVKM. What the study reported, not specific to this receptor: The whole spike protein was spanned by vaccine-associated CD4 TCRs, and dominant responses were seen in regions 160-218 and 743-854. Reportedly, almost half of the unique spike-specific TCRs recognized epitopes lying outside the regions that are mutated in the B.1.351 and B.1.1.7 variants. Only a handful of AZD1222 recipients were SARS-CoV-2 seropositive at baseline, limiting conclusions about previously exposed vaccinees. A significant rise in spike-specific TCR breadth and depth was observed after two AZD1222 doses relative to day 0 and relative to MenACWY recipients. Because no samples from the day 14 peak response were available, repertoires could be characterized only after the peak T cell response. Participants were mostly white British and included more females than males, and it was suggested by the authors that clonal diversity may have been underestimated. In the small 56-69-year group, the increase in depth fell short of significance, most likely because of low power.

This TCR derives from an adult who received the AZD1222 COVID-19 vaccine. The specimen was peripheral blood, collected 28 days after the second AZD1222 dose. The V and J genes are TRBV28 and TRBJ2-7, with the D gene call left open. DNA sequence: TGTGCCAGCAGTGCCCTCCTCTCCTACGAGCAGTACTTC. Translated, it reads CASSALLSYEQYF.